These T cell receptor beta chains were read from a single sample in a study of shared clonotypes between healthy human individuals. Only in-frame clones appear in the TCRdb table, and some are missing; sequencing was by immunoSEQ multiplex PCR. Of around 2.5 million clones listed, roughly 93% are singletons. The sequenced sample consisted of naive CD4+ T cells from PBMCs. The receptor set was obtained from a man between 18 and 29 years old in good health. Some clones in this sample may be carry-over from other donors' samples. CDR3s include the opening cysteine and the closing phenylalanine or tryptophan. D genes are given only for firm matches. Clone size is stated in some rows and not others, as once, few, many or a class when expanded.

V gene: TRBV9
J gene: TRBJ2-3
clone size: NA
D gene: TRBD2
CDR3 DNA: TGTGCCAGCAGCAAACTAGCGGGAGGGGCGGATACGCAGTATTTT
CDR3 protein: CASSKLAGGADTQYF

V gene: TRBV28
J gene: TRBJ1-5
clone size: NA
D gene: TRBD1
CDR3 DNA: TGTGCCAGCAGTTCACCCGGGACAGAAGCCTATCAGCCCCAGCATTTT
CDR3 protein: CASSSPGTEAYQPQHF

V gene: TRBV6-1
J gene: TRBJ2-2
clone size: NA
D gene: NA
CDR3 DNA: TGTGCCACCCAGGGTGACACCGGGGAGCTGTTTTTT
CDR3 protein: CATQGDTGELFF

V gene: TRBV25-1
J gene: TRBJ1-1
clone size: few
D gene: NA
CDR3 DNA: TGTGCCAGCAGTGAACCCGGCGGCGTAACTGAAGCTTTCTTT
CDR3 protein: CASSEPGGVTEAFF

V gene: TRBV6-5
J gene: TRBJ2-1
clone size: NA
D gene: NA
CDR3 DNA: TGTGCCAGCAGTCGACCTTCAGGGGAGCAGTTCTTC
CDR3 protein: CASSRPSGEQFF

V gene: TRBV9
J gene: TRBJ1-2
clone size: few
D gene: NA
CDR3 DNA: TGTGCCAGCAGCGTAGATCGAGGACAGCCTTTAGCTAACTATGGCTACACCTTC
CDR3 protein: CASSVDRGQPLANYGYTF

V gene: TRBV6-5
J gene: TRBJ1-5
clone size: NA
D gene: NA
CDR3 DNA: TGTGCCAGCAGTTATGAACTGAGCAATCAGCCCCAGCATTTT
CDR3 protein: CASSYELSNQPQHF

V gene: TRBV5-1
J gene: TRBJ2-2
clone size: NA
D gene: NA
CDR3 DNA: TGCGCCAGCAGCTTGGTGGTACAGAACACCGGGGAGCTGTTTTTT
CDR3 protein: CASSLVVQNTGELFF

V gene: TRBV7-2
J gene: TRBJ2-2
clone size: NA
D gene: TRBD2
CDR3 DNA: TGTGCCAGCAGCTCTAGGCTAGCGGGGTCGAACACCGGGGAGCTGTTTTTT
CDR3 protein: CASSSRLAGSNTGELFF

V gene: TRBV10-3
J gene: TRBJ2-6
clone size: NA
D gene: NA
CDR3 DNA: TGTGCCATCAGTGGGCAGGCCATCTCTGGGGCCAACGTCCTGACTTTC
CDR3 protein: CAISGQAISGANVLTF

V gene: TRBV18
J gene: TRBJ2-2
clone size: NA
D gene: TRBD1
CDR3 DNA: TGTGCCAGCTCACCTACCACAGGGGACCCCGGGGAGCTGTTTTTT
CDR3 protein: CASSPTTGDPGELFF